The 22 T cell receptor beta chains listed next were all sequenced from one sample in a study of OX40 agonist ivuxolimab in advanced cancers. Sequencing used immunoSEQ multiplex PCR; TCRdb keeps in-frame clones, though not all of them. The repertoire holds about 31,000 clones, with 82% as singletons. Source: CD4+ or CD8+ T cells sorted from blood, taken in a trial of the OX40 agonist ivuxolimab. The receptor source for this set is an adult with an advanced solid tumor such as melanoma, head and neck, liver or kidney cancer.

The chain carries TRBV29-1 and TRBJ2-5; D might be TRBD1 (5 bases). This CDR3 has 15 residues. Germline V gives CDR1 SQVTM, CDR2 ANQGSEA. Between the trimmed V and J ends, which lost 1 base and 1 base, there was a span of 13 bases. This CDR3 is CSVEGARVSQETQYF. The CDR3 nucleotides read TGCAGCGTTGAAGGGGCCAGGGTATCCCAAGAGACCCAGTACTTC.

The sample holds one count of this clone. This chain links TRBV7-9 with TRBJ1-4; D possibly corresponds to TRBD1 (6 bases). V lost 1 base to trimming and J lost 0 bases, with 12 bases between them. The CDR3 is 17 residues long. The germline V gene encodes CDR1 SEHNR and CDR2 FQNEAQ (reference sequence). Written as DNA, the CDR3 is TGTGCCAGCAGCTTAGGATTGGGGGCTGCAACTAATGAAAAACTGTTTTTT. Translated: CASSLGLGAATNEKLFF.

The chain combines TRBV13 with TRBJ2-1; 7 nucleotides line up with TRBD1. Germline V gene lookup returns CDR1 PRHDT and CDR2 FYEKMQ (reference sequence). Trimming at V came to 5 bases and at J to 0 bases, leaving 7 bases not matched to a gene. The CDR3 contains 16 residues. The CDR3 DNA sequence: TGTGCCAGCAGCATCTACAGGGGAAGCTCCTACAATGAGCAGTTCTTC. Translation gives CASSIYRGSSYNEQFF.

The gene calls are TRBV6-6 and TRBJ1-5; no reliable D call. Trimming took off 2 bases at V and 2 bases at J, with 4 bases between the two ends. There are 13 residues in the CDR3. CDR1 is MNHNY and CDR2 is SVGAGI in the germline V gene (reference sequence). This CDR3 reads CASSYGGNQPQHF. CDR3 bases: TGTGCCAGCAGTTACGGGGGCAATCAGCCCCAGCATTTT.

This chain connects TRBV7-9 to TRBJ2-7; 9 bases line up with TRBD2. The CDR3 length is 16 residues. The germline gives CDR1 SEHNR, CDR2 FQNEAQ (reference sequence). V lost 3 bases, J lost 3 bases, and 9 bases stayed unmatched. DNA for the CDR3: TGTGCCAGCAGCTTGGCCGTCGCTAGCGGGAACTACGAGCAGTACTTC. Its protein product is CASSLAVASGNYEQYF.

This sequence joins TRBV29-1 and TRBJ2-2, with D unresolved. CDR3 length: 14 residues. The germline V gene has CDR1 SQVTM and CDR2 ANQGSEA. Trimming stripped 4 bases from V and 1 base from J, with 10 bases between. The CDR3 is CSVGFSRNTGELFF. The CDR3 nucleotides are TGCAGCGTTGGATTCTCGAGGAACACCGGGGAGCTGTTTTTT.

V gene TRBV11-2 combines with J gene TRBJ2-7, with D perhaps matching TRBD2 (6 bases). The germline gives CDR1 SGHAT, CDR2 FQNNGV. The CDR3 spans 15 residues. V lost 3 bases and J 0 bases, leaving 12 bases between the germline ends. CDR3: CASSLGGALSYEQYF. The CDR3 DNA reads as TGTGCCAGCAGCTTGGGGGGTGCCCTCTCCTACGAGCAGTACTTC.

The genes are TRBV7-2 and TRBJ1-5; 7 nucleotides match TRBD1. Germline V CDR1 and CDR2: SGHTA, FQGNSA. V dropped 4 bases and J dropped 6; count of bases not matched to a gene: 9. The CDR3 totals 15 residues. CDR3 nucleotides: TGTGCCAGCAGCTGGGAGACAGGGAGGGGTCAGCCCCAGCATTTT. Translating gives CASSWETGRGQPQHF.

The rearrangement links TRBV15 to TRBJ2-2; TRBD2 matches at 9 bases. This CDR3 is built from 19 residues. The V segment lost 5 bases and the J segment 2 bases; nucleotides outside the gene matches: 15. The germline V gene has CDR1 LNHNV and CDR2 YYDKDF (reference sequence). This CDR3 is CATSQGGSGGPANTGELFF. The CDR3 DNA follows: TGTGCCACCAGCCAGGGGGGTAGCGGGGGCCCCGCAAACACCGGGGAGCTGTTTTTT.

This chain joins TRBV30 and TRBJ2-1, with D possibly matching TRBD1 (6 bases). The CDR3 runs 12 residues. In germline, CDR1 is GTSNPN, CDR2 SVGIG (reference sequence). V was trimmed by 3 bases and J by 8 bases, leaving 11 bases between them. The CDR3 DNA is TGTGCCTGGAGAACACAGGGTTATGAGCAGTTCTTC. It encodes CAWRTQGYEQFF. The full variable domain, its missing parts supplied by reference TRBV30 and TRBJ2-1, is SQTIHQWPATLVQPVGSPLSLECTVEGTSNPNLYWYRQAAGRGLQLLFYSVGIGQISSEVPQNLSASRPQDRQFILSSKKLLLSDSGFYLCAWRTQGYEQFFGPGTRLTVL.

The rearrangement joins TRBV15 to TRBJ1-1, with D maybe TRBD1 (5 bases). The germline V gene encodes CDR1 LNHNV and CDR2 YYDKDF (reference sequence). The length of the CDR3 is 16 residues. Trimming pared 1 base from V and 1 base from J, leaving 13 bases between. The CDR3 here is CATSRGVRQGNTEAFF. CDR3 bases: TGTGCCACCAGCAGAGGGGTCAGGCAGGGGAACACTGAAGCTTTCTTT.

The sample holds one count of this clone. J is TRBJ2-7 and V is TRBV6-5; TRBD2 is a possible D gene (5 bases). The CDR3 consists of 14 residues. Germline-derived CDR1 and CDR2 are MNHEY and SVGAGI. V lost 0 bases and J lost 0, with 6 bases in between. CDR3 sequence: CASSYSSDSYEQYF. The CDR3 DNA reads TGTGCCAGCAGTTACTCTAGCGACTCCTACGAGCAGTACTTC.

This clone was counted only a few times. The junction departs from germline at one end; a sequencing error may be responsible. The chain has TRBV6-5 and TRBJ2-5; no firm D call. The germline V gene encodes CDR1 MNHEY and CDR2 SVGAGI. The CDR3 contains 11 residues. The CDR3 coding sequence is TGTGCCAGCAGTTACGATGAGAACCAGTACTTC. This codes for CASSYDENQYF.

This sequence joins TRBV28 and TRBJ2-5; no clear D. In germline, CDR1 is MDHEN, CDR2 SYDVKM. The V end lost 2 bases, the J end lost 0 bases, and 10 bases lay between the germline ends. CDR3 size: 15 residues. The CDR3 DNA reads TGTGCCAGCAGTTTACCGGCAGGTAACCAAGAGACCCAGTACTTC. It is translated as CASSLPAGNQETQYF. The whole variable domain, filled in from reference TRBV28 and TRBJ2-5, reads DVKVTQSSRYLVKRTGEKVFLECVQDMDHENMFWYRQDPGLGLRLIYFSYDVKMKEKGDIPEGYSVSREKKERFSLILESASTNQTSMYLCASSLPAGNQETQYFGPGTRLLVL.

This clone was observed a handful of times. The chain employs TRBV7-9 and TRBJ1-2; D is unclear. V lost 4 bases and J lost 4, with 10 bases in between. The CDR3 sequence is 13 residues long. The germline V gene encodes CDR1 SEHNR and CDR2 FQNEAQ (reference sequence). The DNA for the CDR3 is TGTGCCAGCAGCTCGACGAGGCGCTATGGCTACACCTTC. Amino acids: CASSSTRRYGYTF.

V and J are TRBV10-3 and TRBJ2-3; 9 bases map to TRBD2. This CDR3 region has 14 residues. V shed 5 bases, J shed 1 base, and the junction held 1 base outside the gene matches. Per germline, CDR1 ENHRY and CDR2 SYGVKD. The CDR3 nucleotides are TGTGCCATCAGTTCTAGCGGGGGCACAGATACGCAGTATTTT. Its translation is CAISSSGGTDTQYF.

This sequence joins TRBV5-1 and TRBJ2-2, with 9 bases lining up with TRBD1. The germline V gene encodes CDR1 SGHRS and CDR2 YFSETQ. The trim removed 6 bases at V and 9 bases at J, leaving 12 bases unmatched. This CDR3 comprises 15 residues. CDR3 sequence: CASTPRDREIRELFF. The CDR3 nucleotides read TGCGCCAGCACTCCCCGGGACAGGGAGATCCGGGAGCTGTTTTTT.

The rearrangement uses TRBV30 and TRBJ2-3, with TRBD2 identical over 8 bases. The CDR3 sequence is 13 residues long. Germline CDR1 and CDR2: GTSNPN and SVGIG (reference sequence). The V gene end was trimmed by 5 bases and the J gene end by 3 bases; junction bases not matched to a gene: 4. The CDR3 nucleotides read TGTGCCTGGTACCGGGGGGGAACAGATACGCAGTATTTT. As protein: CAWYRGGTDTQYF.

J is TRBJ1-2 and V is TRBV30; TRBD1 matches 7 bases. CDR1 GTSNPN and CDR2 SVGIG come from the germline V gene (reference sequence). The CDR3 extends over 15 amino acids. The trim removed 5 bases at V and 1 base at J, leaving 10 bases unmatched. The CDR3 bases are TGTGCCTGGGGCCTTACGGGACAGCATAACTATGGCTACACCTTC. It encodes CAWGLTGQHNYGYTF. Using reference TRBV30 and TRBJ1-2 for the parts outside the CDR3, the full variable domain is SQTIHQWPATLVQPVGSPLSLECTVEGTSNPNLYWYRQAAGRGLQLLFYSVGIGQISSEVPQNLSASRPQDRQFILSSKKLLLSDSGFYLCAWGLTGQHNYGYTFGSGTRLTVV.

V usage is TRBV5-5 and J usage is TRBJ2-6; 10 positions match TRBD1. Trimming removed 3 bases from V and 3 bases from J; junction bases left unmatched: 9. The CDR3 consists of 18 residues. From germline, CDR1 is SGHKS and CDR2 YYEKEE (reference sequence). The chain's CDR3 is CASSYGQGVLSGANVLTF. The DNA of the CDR3 is TGTGCCAGCAGCTATGGACAGGGGGTCCTGAGTGGGGCCAACGTCCTGACTTTC.

The V gene is TRBV2, the J gene TRBJ2-7; D gene ambiguous. CDR1 SNHLY and CDR2 FYNNEI come from the germline V gene. V lost 1 base to trimming and J lost 7 bases, with 14 bases between them. CDR3 length equals 14 residues. CDR3: CASSEEASLREQYF. The CDR3 DNA follows: TGTGCCAGCAGTGAAGAAGCTTCTCTACGAGAGCAGTACTTC.

The CDR3 DNA is TGTGCCAGCAGCCCCGGGGCCTCGGCTGGCGAGCAGTACTTC. Translating it yields CASSPGASAGEQYF. The rearrangement links TRBV6-5 to TRBJ2-7; the D gene could be TRBD1 or TRBD2 (5 bases each). Germline CDR1 is MNHEY and CDR2 is SVGAGI. The CDR3 has 14 amino acids. Trimming cost V 6 bases and J 6 bases, with 18 bases left between them.